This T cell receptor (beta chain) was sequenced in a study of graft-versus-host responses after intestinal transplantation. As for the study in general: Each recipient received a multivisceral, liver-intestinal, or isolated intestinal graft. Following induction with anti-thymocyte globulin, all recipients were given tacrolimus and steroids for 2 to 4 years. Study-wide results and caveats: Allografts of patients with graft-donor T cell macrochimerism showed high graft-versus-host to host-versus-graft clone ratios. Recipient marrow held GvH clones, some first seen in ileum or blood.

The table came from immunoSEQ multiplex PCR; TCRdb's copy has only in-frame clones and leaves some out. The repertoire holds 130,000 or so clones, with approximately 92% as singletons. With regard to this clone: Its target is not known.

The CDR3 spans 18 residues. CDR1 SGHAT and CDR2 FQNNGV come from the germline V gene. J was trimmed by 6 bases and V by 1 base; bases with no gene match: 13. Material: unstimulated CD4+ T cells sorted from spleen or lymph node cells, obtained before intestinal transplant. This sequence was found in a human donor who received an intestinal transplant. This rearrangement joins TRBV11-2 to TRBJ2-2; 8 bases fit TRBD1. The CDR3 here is CASSLGWLGQAVAGELFF. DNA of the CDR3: TGTGCCAGCAGCTTAGGCTGGTTGGGACAGGCAGTCGCCGGGGAGCTGTTTTTT. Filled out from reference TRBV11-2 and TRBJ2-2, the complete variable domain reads EAGVAQSPRYKIIEKRQSVAFWCNPISGHATLYWYQQILGQGPKLLIQFQNNGVVDDSQLPKDRFSAERLKGVDSTLKIQPAKLEDSAVYLCASSLGWLGQAVAGELFFGEGSRLTVL.